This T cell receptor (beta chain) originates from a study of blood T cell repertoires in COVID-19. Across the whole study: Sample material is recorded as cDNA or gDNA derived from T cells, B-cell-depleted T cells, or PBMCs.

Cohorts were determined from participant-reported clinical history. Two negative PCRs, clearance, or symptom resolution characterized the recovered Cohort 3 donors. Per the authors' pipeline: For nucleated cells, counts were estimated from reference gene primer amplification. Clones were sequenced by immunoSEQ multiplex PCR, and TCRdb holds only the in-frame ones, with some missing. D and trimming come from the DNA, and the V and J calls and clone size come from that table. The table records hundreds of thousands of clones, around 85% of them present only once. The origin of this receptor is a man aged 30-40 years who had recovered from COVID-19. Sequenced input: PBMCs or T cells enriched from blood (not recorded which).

The CDR3 protein is CASSPILSENTGELFF. For the CDR3, the DNA is TGTGCCAGCAGCCCCATCTTGTCAGAGAACACCGGGGAGCTGTTTTTT. The chain joins TRBV7-9 to TRBJ2-2, with D unclear. Germline V gene data show CDR1 as SEHNR and CDR2 as FQNEAQ (reference sequence). The CDR3 spans 16 residues. Trimming took off 5 bases at V and 1 base at J, with 14 bases between the two ends.